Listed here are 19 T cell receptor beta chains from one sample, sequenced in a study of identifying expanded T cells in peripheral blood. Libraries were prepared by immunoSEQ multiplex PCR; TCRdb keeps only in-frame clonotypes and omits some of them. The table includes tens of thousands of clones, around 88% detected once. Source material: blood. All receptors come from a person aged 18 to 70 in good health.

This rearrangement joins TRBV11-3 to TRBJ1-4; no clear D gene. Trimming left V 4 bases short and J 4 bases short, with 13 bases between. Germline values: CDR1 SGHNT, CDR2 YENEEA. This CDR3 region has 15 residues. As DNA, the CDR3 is TGTGCCAGCAGCTCGGGAGGAGGCGATAATGAAAAACTGTTTTTT. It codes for CASSSGGGDNEKLFF.

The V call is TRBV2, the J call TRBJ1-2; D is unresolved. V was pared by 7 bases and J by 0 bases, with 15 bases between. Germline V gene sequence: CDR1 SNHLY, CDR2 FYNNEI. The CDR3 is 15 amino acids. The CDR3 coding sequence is TGTGCCAGCATAAGGATAGCGAGCGCTAACTATGGCTACACCTTC. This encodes CASIRIASANYGYTF.

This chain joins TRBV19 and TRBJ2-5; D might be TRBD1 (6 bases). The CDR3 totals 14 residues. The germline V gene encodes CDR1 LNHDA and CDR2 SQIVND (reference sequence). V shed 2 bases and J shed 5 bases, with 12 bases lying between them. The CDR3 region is CASSIRFTGETQYF. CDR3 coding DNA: TGTGCCAGTAGTATAAGGTTCACAGGGGAGACCCAGTACTTC. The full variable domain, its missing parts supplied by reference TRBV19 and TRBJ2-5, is DGGITQSPKYLFRKEGQNVTLSCEQNLNHDAMYWYRQDPGQGLRLIYYSQIVNDFQKGDIAEGYSVSREKKESFPLTVTSAQKNPTAFYLCASSIRFTGETQYFGPGTRLLVL.

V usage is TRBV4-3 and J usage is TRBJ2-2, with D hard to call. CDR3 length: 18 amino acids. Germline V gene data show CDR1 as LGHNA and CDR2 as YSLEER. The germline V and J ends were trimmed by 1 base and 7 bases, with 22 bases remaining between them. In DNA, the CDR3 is TGCGCCAGCAGCCAAGTGGGGTTCGTAGCTGGGAAAGGCGGGGAGCTGTTTTTT. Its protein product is CASSQVGFVAGKGGELFF.

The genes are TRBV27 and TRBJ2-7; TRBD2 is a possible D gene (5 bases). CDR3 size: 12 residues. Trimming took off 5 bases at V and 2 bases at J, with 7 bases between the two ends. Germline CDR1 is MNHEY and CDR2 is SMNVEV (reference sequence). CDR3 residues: CASSTGAYEQYF. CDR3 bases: TGTGCCAGCAGTACCGGGGCCTACGAGCAGTACTTC.

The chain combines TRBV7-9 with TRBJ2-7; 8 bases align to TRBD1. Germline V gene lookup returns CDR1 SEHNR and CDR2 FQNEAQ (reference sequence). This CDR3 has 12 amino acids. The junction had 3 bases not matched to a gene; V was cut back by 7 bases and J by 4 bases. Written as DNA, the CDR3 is TGTGCCAGCACCGGGACAGGTTACGAGCAGTACTTC. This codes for CASTGTGYEQYF.

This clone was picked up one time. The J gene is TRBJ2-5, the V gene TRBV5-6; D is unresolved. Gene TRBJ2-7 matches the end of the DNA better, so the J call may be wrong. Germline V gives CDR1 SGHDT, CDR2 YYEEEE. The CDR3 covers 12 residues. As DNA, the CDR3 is TGTGCCAGCAGCTTGACAGCTTACGAGCAGTACTTC. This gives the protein CASSLTAYEQYF.

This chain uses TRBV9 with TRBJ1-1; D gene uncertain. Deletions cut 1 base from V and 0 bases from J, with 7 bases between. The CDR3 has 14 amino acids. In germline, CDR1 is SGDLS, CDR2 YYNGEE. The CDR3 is CASSVRAVNTEAFF. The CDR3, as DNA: TGTGCCAGCAGCGTACGGGCAGTGAACACTGAAGCTTTCTTT.

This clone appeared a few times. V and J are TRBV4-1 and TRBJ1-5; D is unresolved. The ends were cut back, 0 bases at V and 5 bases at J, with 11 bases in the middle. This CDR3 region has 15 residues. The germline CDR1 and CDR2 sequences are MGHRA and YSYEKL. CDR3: CASSQDLGWDQPQHF. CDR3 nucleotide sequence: TGCGCCAGCAGCCAAGATTTAGGGTGGGATCAGCCCCAGCATTTT.

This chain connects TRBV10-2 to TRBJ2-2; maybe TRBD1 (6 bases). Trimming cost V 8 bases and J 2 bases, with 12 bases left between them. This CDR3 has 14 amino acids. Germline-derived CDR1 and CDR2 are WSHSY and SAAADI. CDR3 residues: CASGRGPNTGELFF. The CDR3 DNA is TGCGCCAGCGGCAGGGGCCCCAACACCGGGGAGCTGTTTTTT.

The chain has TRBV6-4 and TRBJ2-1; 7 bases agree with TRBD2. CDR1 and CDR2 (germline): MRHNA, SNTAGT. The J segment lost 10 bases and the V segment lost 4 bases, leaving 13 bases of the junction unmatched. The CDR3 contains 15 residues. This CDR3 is CASSVGSGHVREQFF. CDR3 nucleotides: TGTGCCAGCAGTGTTGGTAGCGGGCACGTCAGGGAGCAGTTCTTC.

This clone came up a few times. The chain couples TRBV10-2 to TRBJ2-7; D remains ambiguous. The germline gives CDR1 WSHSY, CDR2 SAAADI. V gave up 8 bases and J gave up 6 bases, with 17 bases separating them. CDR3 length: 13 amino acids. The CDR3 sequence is CASGTTDLSEQYF. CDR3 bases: TGCGCCAGCGGCACCACCGACTTGTCCGAGCAGTACTTC.

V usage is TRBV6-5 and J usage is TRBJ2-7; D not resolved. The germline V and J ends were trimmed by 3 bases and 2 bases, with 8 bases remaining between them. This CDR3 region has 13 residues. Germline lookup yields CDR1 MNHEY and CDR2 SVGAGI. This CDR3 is CASSYNSAYEQYF. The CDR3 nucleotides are TGTGCCAGCAGTTATAATTCGGCCTACGAGCAGTACTTC.

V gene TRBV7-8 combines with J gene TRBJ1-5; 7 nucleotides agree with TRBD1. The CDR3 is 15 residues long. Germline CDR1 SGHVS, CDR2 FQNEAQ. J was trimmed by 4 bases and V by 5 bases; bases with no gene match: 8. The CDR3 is CASSLDRDRNQPQHF. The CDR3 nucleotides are TGTGCCAGCAGCCTCGACAGGGATCGTAATCAGCCCCAGCATTTT.

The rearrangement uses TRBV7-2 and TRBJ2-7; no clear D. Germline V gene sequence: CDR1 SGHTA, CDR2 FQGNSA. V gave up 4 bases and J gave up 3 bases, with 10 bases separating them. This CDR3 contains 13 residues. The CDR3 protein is CASSSAPDYEQYF. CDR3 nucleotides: TGTGCCAGCAGCTCTGCCCCGGACTACGAGCAGTACTTC. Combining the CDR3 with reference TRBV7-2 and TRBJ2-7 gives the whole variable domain GAGVSQSPSNKVTEKGKDVELRCDPISGHTALYWYRQSLGQGLEFLIYFQGNSAPDKSGLPSDRFSAERTGGSVSTLTIQRTQQEDSAVYLCASSSAPDYEQYFGPGTRLTVT.

CDR3 in amino acids: CASSALGGVGETQYF. The DNA of the CDR3 is TGTGCCAGCAGTGCCCTCGGGGGGGTCGGGGAGACCCAGTACTTC. The V call is TRBV2, the J call TRBJ2-5; 8 nucleotides match TRBD2. The J segment lost 5 bases and the V segment lost 4 bases, leaving 9 bases of the junction unmatched. Germline loops: CDR1 SNHLY, CDR2 FYNNEI. The CDR3 has 15 residues.

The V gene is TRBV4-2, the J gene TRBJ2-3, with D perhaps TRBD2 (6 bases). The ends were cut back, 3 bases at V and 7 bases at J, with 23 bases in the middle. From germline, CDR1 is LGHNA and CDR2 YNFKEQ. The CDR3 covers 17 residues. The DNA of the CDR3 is TGTGCCAGCAGCCAGATCCCTAACGGGGGAGCATCGAATACGCAGTATTTT. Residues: CASSQIPNGGASNTQYF.

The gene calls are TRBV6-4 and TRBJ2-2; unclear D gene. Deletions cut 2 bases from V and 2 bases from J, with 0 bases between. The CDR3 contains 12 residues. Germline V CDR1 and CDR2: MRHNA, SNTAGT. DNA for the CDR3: TGTGCCAGCAGTGACAACACCGGGGAGCTGTTTTTT. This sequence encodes CASSDNTGELFF.

Written as DNA, the CDR3 is TGTGCCAGTAGAACCCAGGGAAGTTTTGGAGTTTCACCCCTCCACTTT. It is translated as CASRTQGSFGVSPLHF. The gene calls are TRBV19 and TRBJ1-6; perhaps TRBD1 as D (5 bases). The CDR3 runs 16 residues. V was trimmed by 6 bases and J by 9 bases, leaving 21 bases between them. Germline CDR1 and CDR2: LNHDA and SQIVND (reference sequence).